These 18 T cell receptor beta chains were sequenced from one sample in a study of cytomegalovirus exposure and HLA in healthy donors. Here immunoSEQ multiplex PCR was the method, and the copy in TCRdb shows in-frame clones only, minus some. This sample yields around 91,000 clones, of which roughly 92% are seen a single time; around 1.1% belongs to the top ten. Sequencing was carried out using PBMCs. These receptors were obtained from a woman in her twenties or thirties in good health and CMV-seropositive.

The V and J genes are TRBV7-2 and TRBJ2-3; tentatively, D is TRBD2 (6 bases). The V end was cut by 3 bases, the J end by 0 bases, with 7 bases between. CDR1 is SGHTA and CDR2 is FQGNSA in the germline V gene. The CDR3 totals 14 residues. In DNA form, the CDR3 reads TGTGCCAGCAGCTTCGGGACTAGCACAGATACGCAGTATTTT. Residues: CASSFGTSTDTQYF.

The V gene is TRBV28, the J gene TRBJ2-3, with a possible D match to TRBD2 (5 bases). Germline CDR1 and CDR2: MDHEN and SYDVKM. The CDR3 contains 16 residues. Trimming removed 6 bases from V and 0 bases from J, with 16 bases in between. The CDR3 reads CASSPQDSDSTDTQYF. The DNA for the CDR3 is TGTGCCAGCAGCCCGCAGGACTCAGATAGCACAGATACGCAGTATTTT.

The table lists this clone with a count of one. The V gene is TRBV15, the J gene TRBJ1-2; 10 bases match TRBD1. Germline values: CDR1 LNHNV, CDR2 YYDKDF (reference sequence). V gave up 3 bases and J gave up 4 bases; unmatched junction bases: 5. CDR3 length: 15 amino acids. The CDR3 is CATSSGQGVGYGYTF. DNA for the CDR3: TGTGCCACCAGCAGCGGACAGGGGGTCGGCTATGGCTACACCTTC. Using reference TRBV15 and TRBJ1-2 for the parts outside the CDR3, the full variable domain is DAMVIQNPRYQVTQFGKPVTLSCSQTLNHNVMYWYQQKSSQAPKLLFHYYDKDFNNEADTPDNFQSRRPNTSFCFLDIRSPGLGDTAMYLCATSSGQGVGYGYTFGSGTRLTVV.

This chain links TRBV10-3 with TRBJ2-5; 9 bases are a match to TRBD1. The CDR3 is made up of 14 amino acids. The V segment lost 6 bases and the J segment 5 bases; nucleotides outside the gene matches: 7. Germline V gene lookup returns CDR1 ENHRY and CDR2 SYGVKD. CDR3 nucleotide sequence: TGTGCCATCAGCCAAAACAGGGGGCGGGAGACCCAGTACTTC. It codes for CAISQNRGRETQYF.

A note on this clone: One junction end does not reproduce the germline sequence, and a read error may be involved. The same CDR3 arises from other DNA sequences in this sample as well. The V call is TRBV5-4, the J call TRBJ1-2, with a tentative D call TRBD1 (5 bases). Germline V gene lookup returns CDR1 SGHNT and CDR2 YYREEE (reference sequence). The CDR3 extends over 15 amino acids. DNA for the CDR3: TGTGCCAGTAGCTTGGAGGGCAGGGTTAACTATGGCTACACCTTC. Translating gives CASSLEGRVNYGYTF.

The chain links TRBV28 to TRBJ1-5; D ambiguous. V lost 5 bases and J lost 2, with 13 bases in between. The CDR3 is 15 amino acids. From germline, CDR1 is MDHEN and CDR2 SYDVKM. The CDR3 region is CASSNGLGGNQPQHF. Here the CDR3 DNA reads TGTGCCAGCAGTAACGGACTTGGGGGCAATCAGCCCCAGCATTTT.

This rearrangement joins TRBV19 to TRBJ1-5; 8 nucleotides align to TRBD1. This CDR3 contains 18 residues. Germline values: CDR1 LNHDA, CDR2 SQIVND (reference sequence). V gave up 6 bases and J gave up 0 bases; unmatched junction bases: 13. CDR3 DNA: TGTGCCAGTAGCGGGGACAGGCTAGCCTATTATAGCAATCAGCCCCAGCATTTT. Translated, it gives CASSGDRLAYYSNQPQHF.

This clone was counted once. The chain joins TRBV7-9 to TRBJ2-1; TRBD2 aligns across 13 bases. CDR1 is SEHNR, CDR2 FQNEAQ, per germline (reference sequence). CDR3 length: 16 residues. Trimming took 5 bases from V and 2 from J; bases not matched to a gene: 3. The CDR3 DNA follows: TGTGCCAGCAGCCCGGGACTAGCGGGGCCCTACAATGAGCAGTTCTTC. Protein product: CASSPGLAGPYNEQFF.

The chain combines TRBV27 with TRBJ1-2; D is unresolved. Trimming removed 9 bases at V and 4 bases at J, with 21 bases between. Per the germline V gene, CDR1 is MNHEY and CDR2 is SMNVEV (reference sequence). The CDR3 has 15 amino acids. For the CDR3, the DNA is TGTGCCAGTCCAAGAAAGGTAGGAGGGTTCTATGGCTACACCTTC. Translation: CASPRKVGGFYGYTF.

V gene TRBV6-5 combines with J gene TRBJ2-7; possible D gene TRBD1, 5 bases. This CDR3 spans 14 amino acids. The ends were cut back, 6 bases at V and 4 bases at J, with 16 bases in the middle. The germline V gene has CDR1 MNHEY and CDR2 SVGAGI. The CDR3 nucleotides read TGTGCCAGCAGCCCCACAGGCAAGGGATACGAGCAGTACTTC. It specifies CASSPTGKGYEQYF.

V gene TRBV28 combines with J gene TRBJ2-7; 8 bases agree with TRBD2. CDR1 MDHEN and CDR2 SYDVKM come from the germline V gene. The CDR3 totals 13 residues. Germline trimming cut 4 bases from V and 4 bases from J; bases unmatched to any gene: 3. The CDR3 DNA sequence: TGTGCCAGCAGTTCGGGACTAGTGTACGAGCAGTACTTC. Translated, it gives CASSSGLVYEQYF.

V gene TRBV28 combines with J gene TRBJ2-3, with D tentatively TRBD2 (5 bases). V gave up 3 bases and J gave up 0 bases, with 16 bases separating them. CDR1 MDHEN and CDR2 SYDVKM come from the germline V gene. The CDR3 consists of 17 residues. DNA for the CDR3: TGTGCCAGCAGTTTCCCCGCAAGCGGCGCTAGCACAGATACGCAGTATTTT. This encodes CASSFPASGASTDTQYF.

The rearrangement joins TRBV28 to TRBJ1-1; D ambiguous. Trimming pared 3 bases from V and 2 bases from J, leaving 7 bases between. Germline V gene sequence: CDR1 MDHEN, CDR2 SYDVKM. The CDR3 spans 13 residues. CDR3 amino acids: CASSFSLNTEAFF. The CDR3 coding sequence is TGTGCCAGCAGTTTTAGTCTAAACACTGAAGCTTTCTTT.

The chain employs TRBV9 and TRBJ2-3, with 10 bases matching TRBD2. The CDR3 runs 17 residues. Germline CDR1 is SGDLS and CDR2 is YYNGEE. V lost 6 bases and J lost 3; bases outside the gene matches: 13. The DNA for the CDR3 is TGTGCCAGCACCATTAAGGGTAGCGGGGGGCTGACAGATACGCAGTATTTT. Protein sequence: CASTIKGSGGLTDTQYF.

This sequence joins TRBV7-9 and TRBJ1-3, with D perhaps TRBD1 (5 bases). CDR3 length: 16 amino acids. The V end lost 1 base, the J end lost 4 bases, and 14 bases lay between the germline ends. From germline, CDR1 is SEHNR and CDR2 FQNEAQ (reference sequence). The CDR3 loop is CASSLVIDRDGNTIYF. The CDR3 DNA reads as TGTGCCAGCAGCTTAGTGATCGACAGAGACGGAAACACCATATATTTT.

J is TRBJ2-2 and V is TRBV29-1, with a tentative D call TRBD1 (6 bases). V lost 6 bases and J lost 3, with 11 bases in between. Per germline, CDR1 SQVTM and CDR2 ANQGSEA. CDR3 size: 13 residues. CDR3 sequence: CSVRQDYTGELFF. The DNA of the CDR3 is TGCAGCGTGAGACAGGACTACACCGGGGAGCTGTTTTTT.

The CDR3 nucleotides are TGTGCCAGCAGTTACAGGGGTAACATTCAGTACTTC. Amino acids: CASSYRGNIQYF. This rearrangement joins TRBV28 to TRBJ2-4, with 7 bases lining up with TRBD1. The J segment lost 7 bases and the V segment lost 4 bases, leaving 1 base of the junction unmatched. The CDR3 loop spans 12 amino acids. CDR1 and CDR2 from the germline V gene are MDHEN and SYDVKM.

The V call is TRBV7-2, the J call TRBJ2-7, with 7 bases identical to TRBD2. Germline loops: CDR1 SGHTA, CDR2 FQGNSA. With 5 bases clipped from V and 2 bases from J, the junction kept 6 bases outside the gene matches. The CDR3 contains 14 residues. The CDR3 here is CASSQRLATYEQYF. The CDR3 bases are TGTGCCAGCAGCCAGAGACTAGCTACCTACGAGCAGTACTTC.